The 18 T cell receptor beta chains presented below share a single source sample, sequenced in a study of blood T cell repertoires in COVID-19. Generated by immunoSEQ multiplex PCR, the TCRdb table keeps only in-frame clones and is missing some. This table holds about 190,000 clones, approximately 89% found once. Sequenced material: peripheral blood. These receptors came from a woman in her 30s with acute or convalescent COVID-19.

The genes are TRBV2 and TRBJ2-5; 7 bases agree with TRBD1. The CDR3 covers 15 residues. In germline, CDR1 is SNHLY, CDR2 FYNNEI. V dropped 7 bases and J dropped 4; count of bases not matched to a gene: 12. The CDR3 DNA follows: TGTGCCAGCAAGACGACAGGGCCTTTAGTAGAGACCCAGTACTTC. Translated, it gives CASKTTGPLVETQYF.

The chain carries TRBV27 and TRBJ2-7; possibly TRBD2 for D (6 bases). The CDR3 contains 16 residues. Germline assignment: CDR1 MNHEY and CDR2 SMNVEV (reference sequence). Trimming took 3 bases from V and 4 from J, leaving 19 bases between them. This CDR3 reads CASSLSGDLVAYEQYF. In DNA form, the CDR3 reads TGTGCCAGCAGTTTGTCGGGAGATTTGGTTGCGTACGAGCAGTACTTC.

The V gene is TRBV2, the J gene TRBJ2-1, with D perhaps matching TRBD2 (6 bases). The V gene's germline CDR1 is SNHLY and CDR2 FYNNEI. This CDR3 contains 11 residues. Trimming stripped 6 bases from V and 15 bases from J, with 15 bases between. The CDR3 region has the DNA TGTGCCAGCAGCCAAGCGGGCACAGGGTTCTTC. Translated: CASSQAGTGFF.

V and J are TRBV5-1 and TRBJ1-4; D perhaps matches TRBD1 (6 bases). Trimming removed 3 bases from V and 3 bases from J, with 12 bases in between. CDR3 length: 15 amino acids. Germline V gives CDR1 SGHRS, CDR2 YFSETQ. CDR3 sequence reads: CASSYATGSNEKLFF. CDR3 sequence (DNA): TGCGCCAGCAGCTATGCCACAGGGTCTAATGAAAAACTGTTTTTT.

V and J are TRBV19 and TRBJ2-3; 7 bases align to TRBD1. Germline V gene sequence: CDR1 LNHDA, CDR2 SQIVND (reference sequence). V shed 5 bases, J shed 5 bases, and the junction held 13 bases outside the gene matches. CDR3 size: 16 residues. The chain's CDR3 is CASSPGGASSRDTQYF. CDR3 DNA sequence: TGTGCCAGTAGTCCAGGGGGTGCTTCCTCCAGAGATACGCAGTATTTT.

As DNA, the CDR3 is TGTGCCTGGAGTTCGGAGTTGTTGGAGACCCAGTACTTC. Its protein product is CAWSSELLETQYF. This chain joins TRBV30 and TRBJ2-5; D gene unclear. This CDR3 contains 13 residues. Germline V gene data show CDR1 as GTSNPN and CDR2 as SVGIG (reference sequence). The V end lost 2 bases, the J end lost 5 bases, and 12 bases lay between the germline ends. Full variable domain (rest looked up from reference TRBV30 and TRBJ2-5): SQTIHQWPATLVQPVGSPLSLECTVEGTSNPNLYWYRQAAGRGLQLLFYSVGIGQISSEVPQNLSASRPQDRQFILSSKKLLLSDSGFYLCAWSSELLETQYFGPGTRLLVL.

In DNA form, the CDR3 reads TGTGCCAGCAGCTTAGTCTCGGCGGAGTATAGCAATCAGCCCCAGCATTTT. Its protein is CASSLVSAEYSNQPQHF. The chain has TRBV7-2 and TRBJ1-5, with D uncertain. Germline V gives CDR1 SGHTA, CDR2 FQGNSA. V lost 1 base and J lost 0, with 13 bases in between. CDR3 length: 17 residues.

The gene calls are TRBV13 and TRBJ1-6, with 7 positions matching TRBD1. J lost 7 bases, V lost 9 bases, and 9 bases had no gene match. Per germline, CDR1 PRHDT and CDR2 FYEKMQ (reference sequence). CDR3 length: 14 amino acids. The CDR3 spells CASKQQGTNSPLHF. CDR3 nucleotide sequence: TGTGCCAGTAAACAACAGGGGACCAATTCACCCCTCCACTTT.

The chain links TRBV30 to TRBJ2-5; 8 nucleotides match TRBD1. The CDR3 sequence is 13 residues long. The V segment lost 5 bases and the J segment 1 base; nucleotides outside the gene matches: 3. Germline V CDR1 and CDR2: GTSNPN, SVGIG (reference sequence). The CDR3: CAWSTGGQETQYF. The CDR3 bases are TGTGCCTGGTCTACAGGGGGCCAAGAGACCCAGTACTTC.

The chain has TRBV7-9 and TRBJ2-7, with 11 positions matching TRBD2. Trimming at V came to 4 bases and at J to 13 bases, leaving 9 bases not matched to a gene. This CDR3 has 13 residues. Per germline, CDR1 SEHNR and CDR2 FQNEAQ (reference sequence). The CDR3 bases are TGTGCCAGCAGCTCACTAGCGGGAGCCCCAACATACTTC. It translates to CASSSLAGAPTYF.

This clone has just a few counts. The gene calls are TRBV12-3 or TRBV12-4 and TRBJ2-2; TRBD2 is a possible D gene (6 bases). Trimming cost V 3 bases and J 5 bases, with 7 bases left between them. The CDR3 is made up of 13 amino acids. As DNA, the CDR3 is TGTGCCAGCAGTTTCGCGGGGACCGGGGAGCTGTTTTTT. Residues: CASSFAGTGELFF.

This sequence joins TRBV5-4 and TRBJ2-1; 10 nucleotides line up with TRBD2. The germline CDR1 and CDR2 sequences are SGHNT and YYREEE (reference sequence). There are 15 residues in the CDR3. V was pared by 1 base and J by 2 bases, with 0 bases of the junction left unmatched. The CDR3 DNA reads as TGTGCCAGCAGCTTGACTAGCGGGGCCTACAATGAGCAGTTCTTC. Protein sequence: CASSLTSGAYNEQFF.

This chain links TRBV28 with TRBJ2-1, with TRBD1 identical over 9 bases. Trimming took 2 bases from V and 5 from J; bases not matched to a gene: 10. CDR1 is MDHEN, CDR2 SYDVKM, per germline. The CDR3 totals 17 residues. CDR3 DNA: TGTGCCAGCAGTTTAAGACTAACAGGGGGCGAGGACAATGAGCAGTTCTTC. Translation: CASSLRLTGGEDNEQFF.

In its sample, this clone was seen once. V usage is TRBV2 and J usage is TRBJ2-4, with D possibly matching TRBD1 (7 bases). This CDR3 has 16 residues. Germline CDR1 and CDR2: SNHLY and FYNNEI. Trimming took 4 bases from V and 0 from J, leaving 13 bases between them. The CDR3 is CASSGTGGAAKNIQYF. The CDR3 coding sequence is TGTGCCAGCAGTGGGACAGGAGGGGCAGCCAAAAACATTCAGTACTTC.

The rearrangement links TRBV6-5 to TRBJ2-6; 7 positions match TRBD2. Germline V lookup: CDR1 MNHEY, CDR2 SVGAGI. With 10 bases clipped from V and 2 bases from J, the junction kept 8 bases outside the gene matches. The CDR3 contains 15 residues. DNA for the CDR3: TGTGCCACGCTAAACGGGGGGACTGGGGCCAACGTCCTGACTTTC. Its translation is CATLNGGTGANVLTF.

The genes are TRBV28 and TRBJ2-1; 7 bases line up with TRBD2. With 8 bases clipped from V and 10 bases from J, the junction kept 17 bases outside the gene matches. The CDR3 length is 15 residues. Germline V gene data show CDR1 as MDHEN and CDR2 as SYDVKM. The CDR3 loop is CASRTRREKSWEQFF. In DNA form, the CDR3 reads TGTGCCAGCCGGACACGGCGGGAGAAGTCTTGGGAGCAGTTCTTC.

This clone was seen just once. J is TRBJ2-2 and V is TRBV2, with a weak D call TRBD1 (5 bases). In germline, CDR1 is SNHLY, CDR2 FYNNEI. Trimming stripped 7 bases from V and 3 bases from J, with 12 bases between. This CDR3 region has 14 residues. The CDR3 loop reads CASMLDTHTGELFF. In DNA form, the CDR3 reads TGTGCCAGCATGCTGGACACTCACACCGGGGAGCTGTTTTTT. Together with reference TRBV2 and TRBJ2-2, the CDR3 gives the full variable domain: EPEVTQTPSHQVTQMGQEVILRCVPISNHLYFYWYRQILGQKVEFLVSFYNNEISEKSEIFDDQFSVERPDGSNFTLKIRSTKLEDSAMYFCASMLDTHTGELFFGEGSRLTVL.

The chain carries TRBV28 and TRBJ2-1; D may be TRBD2 (5 bases). The CDR3 has 14 amino acids. Between the trimmed V and J ends, which lost 4 bases and 10 bases, there was a span of 17 bases. Looked up from germline, CDR1 is MDHEN and CDR2 is SYDVKM. The DNA for the CDR3 is TGTGCCAGCAGTTCTGATTCCCCGACTAACGAGCAGTTCTTC. It translates to CASSSDSPTNEQFF. Looking up the rest from reference TRBV28 and TRBJ2-1 gives the full variable domain: DVKVTQSSRYLVKRTGEKVFLECVQDMDHENMFWYRQDPGLGLRLIYFSYDVKMKEKGDIPEGYSVSREKKERFSLILESASTNQTSMYLCASSSDSPTNEQFFGPGTRLTVL.